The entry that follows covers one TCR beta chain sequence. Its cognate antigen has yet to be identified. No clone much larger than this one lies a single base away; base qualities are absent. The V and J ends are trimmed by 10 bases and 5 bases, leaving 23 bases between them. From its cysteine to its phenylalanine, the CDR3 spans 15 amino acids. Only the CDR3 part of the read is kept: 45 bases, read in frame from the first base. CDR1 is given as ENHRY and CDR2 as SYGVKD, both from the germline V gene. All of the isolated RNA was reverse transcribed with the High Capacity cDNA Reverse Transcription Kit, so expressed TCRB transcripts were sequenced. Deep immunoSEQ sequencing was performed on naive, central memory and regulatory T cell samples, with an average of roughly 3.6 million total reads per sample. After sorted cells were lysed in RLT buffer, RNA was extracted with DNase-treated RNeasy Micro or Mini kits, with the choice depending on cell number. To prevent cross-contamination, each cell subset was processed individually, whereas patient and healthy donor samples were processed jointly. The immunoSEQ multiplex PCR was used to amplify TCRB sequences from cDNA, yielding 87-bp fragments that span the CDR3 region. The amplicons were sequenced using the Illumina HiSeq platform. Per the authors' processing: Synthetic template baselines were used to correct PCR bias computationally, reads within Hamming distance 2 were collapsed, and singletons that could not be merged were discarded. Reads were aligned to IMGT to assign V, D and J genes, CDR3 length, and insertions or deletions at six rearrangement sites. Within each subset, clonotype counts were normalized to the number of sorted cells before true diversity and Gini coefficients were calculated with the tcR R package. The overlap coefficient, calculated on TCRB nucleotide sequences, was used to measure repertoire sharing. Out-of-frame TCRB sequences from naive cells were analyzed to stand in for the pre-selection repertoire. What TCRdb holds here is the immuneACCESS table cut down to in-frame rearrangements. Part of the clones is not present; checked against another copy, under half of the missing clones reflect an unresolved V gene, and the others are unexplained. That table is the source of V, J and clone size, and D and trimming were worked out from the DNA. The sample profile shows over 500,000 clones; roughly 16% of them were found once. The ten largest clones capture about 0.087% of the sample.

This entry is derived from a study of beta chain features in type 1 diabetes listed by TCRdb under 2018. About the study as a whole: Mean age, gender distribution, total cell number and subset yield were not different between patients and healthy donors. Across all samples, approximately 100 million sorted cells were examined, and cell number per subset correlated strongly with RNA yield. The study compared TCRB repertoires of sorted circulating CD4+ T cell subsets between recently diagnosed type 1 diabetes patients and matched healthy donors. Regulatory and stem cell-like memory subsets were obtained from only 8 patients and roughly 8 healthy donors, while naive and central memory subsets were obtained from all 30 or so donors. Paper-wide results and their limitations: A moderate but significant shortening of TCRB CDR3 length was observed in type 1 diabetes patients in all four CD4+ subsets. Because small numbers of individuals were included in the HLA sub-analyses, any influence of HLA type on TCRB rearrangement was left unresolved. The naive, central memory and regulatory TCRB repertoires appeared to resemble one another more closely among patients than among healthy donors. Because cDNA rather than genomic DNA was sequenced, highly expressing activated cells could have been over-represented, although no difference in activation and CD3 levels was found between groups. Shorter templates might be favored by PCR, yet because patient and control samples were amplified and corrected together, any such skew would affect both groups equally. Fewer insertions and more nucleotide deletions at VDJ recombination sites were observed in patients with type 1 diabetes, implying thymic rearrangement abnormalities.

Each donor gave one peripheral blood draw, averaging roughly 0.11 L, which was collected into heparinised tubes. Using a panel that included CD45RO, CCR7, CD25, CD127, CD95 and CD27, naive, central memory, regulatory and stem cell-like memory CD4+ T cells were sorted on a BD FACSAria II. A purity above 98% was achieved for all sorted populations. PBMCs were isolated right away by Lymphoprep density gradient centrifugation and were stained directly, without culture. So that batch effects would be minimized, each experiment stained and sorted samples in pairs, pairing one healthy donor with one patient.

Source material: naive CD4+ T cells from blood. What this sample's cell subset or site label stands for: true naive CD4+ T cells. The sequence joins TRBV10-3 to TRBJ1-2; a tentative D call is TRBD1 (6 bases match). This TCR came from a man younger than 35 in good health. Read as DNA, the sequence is TGTGCCAGCCATAGCAGGGATGGGGGCTCTTATGGCTACACCTTC. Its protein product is CASHSRDGGSYGYTF.